The 14 T cell receptor beta chains listed next were all sequenced from one sample in a study of blood T cell repertoires in COVID-19. Clones were sequenced by immunoSEQ multiplex PCR, and TCRdb holds only the in-frame ones, with some missing. The sample records 90,000 to 140,000 clones, roughly 80% being singletons. The sequenced sample consisted of peripheral blood. Source of these receptors: an older woman with acute or convalescent COVID-19.

The chain couples TRBV4-1 to TRBJ1-1, with TRBD1 matching over 12 bases. The CDR3 consists of 15 residues. Germline V gene data show CDR1 as MGHRA and CDR2 as YSYEKL. V shed 2 bases, J shed 4 bases, and the junction held 2 bases outside the gene matches. CDR3 coding DNA: TGCGCCAGCAGCCAACCGGGACAGGGGGCCACTGAAGCTTTCTTT. It yields the protein CASSQPGQGATEAFF.

This chain links TRBV28 with TRBJ1-3; D unclear. The CDR3 totals 13 residues. Trimming removed 1 base from V and 8 bases from J, with 9 bases in between. Germline values: CDR1 MDHEN, CDR2 SYDVKM. The CDR3 nucleotides are TGTGCCAGCAGTTTATCAGCGAGGGACACCATATATTTT. Translating gives CASSLSARDTIYF.

The chain joins TRBV30 to TRBJ1-2; 12 bases agree with TRBD1. V gave up 8 bases and J gave up 3 bases; unmatched junction bases: 1. The CDR3 length is 12 residues. Germline V lookup: CDR1 GTSNPN, CDR2 SVGIG (reference sequence). CDR3 nucleotides: TGTGCCGGGACAGGGGGCCACTATGGCTACACCTTC. This sequence encodes CAGTGGHYGYTF.

This clone has at least ten counts. This chain joins TRBV30 and TRBJ1-6, with D tentatively TRBD1 (5 bases). Germline lookup yields CDR1 GTSNPN and CDR2 SVGIG (reference sequence). The ends were cut back, 4 bases at V and 5 bases at J, with 6 bases in the middle. The CDR3 length is 12 residues. CDR3 sequence reads: CAWTGDNSPLHF. The DNA of the CDR3 is TGTGCCTGGACGGGGGATAATTCACCCCTCCACTTT.

The V gene is TRBV5-1, the J gene TRBJ2-3; 11 bases map to TRBD2. Germline loops: CDR1 SGHRS, CDR2 YFSETQ. The CDR3 spans 16 residues. The V segment lost 4 bases and the J segment 2 bases; nucleotides outside the gene matches: 6. The CDR3 is CASSAGTSGLTDTQYF. CDR3 DNA: TGCGCCAGCAGCGCCGGGACTAGCGGTCTCACAGATACGCAGTATTTT.

The chain carries TRBV6-6 and TRBJ1-2; tentative D call: TRBD1 (5 bases). Between the trimmed V and J ends, which lost 2 bases and 2 bases, there was a span of 6 bases. The V gene's germline CDR1 is MNHNY and CDR2 SVGAGI (reference sequence). The CDR3 spans 13 residues. CDR3: CASSYRQNYGYTF. The CDR3 bases are TGTGCCAGCAGTTACAGACAGAACTATGGCTACACCTTC.

The J gene is TRBJ2-3, the V gene TRBV5-8; D gene unclear. Looked up from germline, CDR1 is SGHTS and CDR2 is YDEGEE. Trimming shortened V by 2 bases and J by 4 bases, and 2 bases separated the two germline ends. There are 11 residues in the CDR3. CDR3 in amino acids: CASSFADTQYF. The CDR3 nucleotides are TGTGCCAGCAGCTTCGCAGATACGCAGTATTTT.

This sequence joins TRBV19 and TRBJ1-2; 9 nucleotides agree with TRBD1. The CDR3 covers 17 residues. Per the germline V gene, CDR1 is LNHDA and CDR2 is SQIVND (reference sequence). V was pared by 2 bases and J by 3 bases, with 10 bases of the junction left unmatched. This CDR3 reads CASSINTKGQGYYGYTF. The CDR3 DNA reads as TGTGCCAGTAGTATAAACACGAAGGGACAGGGTTACTATGGCTACACCTTC.

The chain links TRBV5-1 to TRBJ1-2; 10 bases are shared with TRBD1. Trimming removed 4 bases from V and 6 bases from J; junction bases left unmatched: 6. Germline V gene data show CDR1 as SGHRS and CDR2 as YFSETQ. The CDR3 runs 14 residues. The chain's CDR3 is CASSLDRGTDGYTF. CDR3 in DNA: TGCGCCAGCAGCCTGGACAGGGGGACGGATGGCTACACCTTC. Together with reference TRBV5-1 and TRBJ1-2, the CDR3 gives the full variable domain: KAGVTQTPRYLIKTRGQQVTLSCSPISGHRSVSWYQQTPGQGLQFLFEYFSETQRNKGNFPGRFSGRQFSNSRSEMNVSTLELGDSALYLCASSLDRGTDGYTFGSGTRLTVV.

V gene TRBV4-3 combines with J gene TRBJ2-7; 11 bases are shared with TRBD1. Looked up from germline, CDR1 is LGHNA and CDR2 is YSLEER. CDR3 size: 15 residues. The V gene end was trimmed by 7 bases and the J gene end by 9 bases; junction bases not matched to a gene: 14. CDR3 DNA sequence: TGCGCCAGCATTCCAACCGGGACAGGGGGACTCGGGCAGTACTTC. This translates into CASIPTGTGGLGQYF.

V usage is TRBV19 and J usage is TRBJ1-4, with D possibly TRBD1 on 6 matching bases. V was clipped by 8 bases and J by 4 bases, with 14 bases between them. The length of the CDR3 is 14 residues. Germline V gives CDR1 LNHDA, CDR2 SQIVND (reference sequence). The CDR3: CASLRTASNEKLFF. The CDR3 DNA sequence: TGTGCCAGTCTCAGGACAGCAAGTAATGAAAAACTGTTTTTT. Looking up the rest from reference TRBV19 and TRBJ1-4 gives the full variable domain: DGGITQSPKYLFRKEGQNVTLSCEQNLNHDAMYWYRQDPGQGLRLIYYSQIVNDFQKGDIAEGYSVSREKKESFPLTVTSAQKNPTAFYLCASLRTASNEKLFFGSGTQLSVL.

V is TRBV18 and J is TRBJ1-1, with a possible D match to TRBD1 (6 bases). Germline values: CDR1 KGHSH, CDR2 LQKENI. CDR3 size: 16 residues. V lost 4 bases to trimming and J lost 0 bases, with 15 bases between them. The CDR3 protein is CASSRSDRIMNTEAFF. CDR3 bases: TGTGCCAGCTCACGATCGGACAGAATTATGAACACTGAAGCTTTCTTT.

The sample holds a few counts of this clone. The chain has TRBV5-6 and TRBJ2-7; maybe TRBD2 (5 bases). The germline CDR1 and CDR2 sequences are SGHDT and YYEEEE. Trimming pared 1 base from V and 6 bases from J, leaving 11 bases between. The CDR3 covers 13 residues. This CDR3 reads CASSLLPRGEQYF. The CDR3 DNA reads as TGTGCCAGCAGCTTGCTCCCCCGGGGCGAGCAGTACTTC.

J is TRBJ1-6 and V is TRBV18; 10 bases line up with TRBD1. The ends lost 2 bases at V and 8 bases at J; junction bases unmatched: 0. The CDR3 extends over 14 amino acids. Germline CDR1 and CDR2: KGHSH and LQKENI. CDR3 in DNA: TGTGCCAGCTCACCAGGACAGGGGGATTCACCCCTCCACTTT. The encoded protein is CASSPGQGDSPLHF.